The present T cell receptor (beta chain) was sequenced within a study of blood T cell repertoires in COVID-19. Generated by immunoSEQ multiplex PCR, the TCRdb table keeps only in-frame clones and is missing some. The data contain about 110,000 clones, 84% of them singletons. The CDR3 spans 15 residues. The gene calls are TRBV21-1 and TRBJ2-7; the D call TRBD2 from the table was never checked on the DNA. TRBV21-1 represents a pseudogene. This clonotype was sampled from a woman in her 50s with acute or convalescent COVID-19. Sequencing was done on a sample of peripheral blood. The CDR3 protein is CASSSGRGPPYEQYF. CDR3 DNA sequence: TGTGCCAGCAGCTCAGGGCGGGGACCTCCCTACGAGCAGTACTTC.